Listed below are T cell receptor beta chains from one sample, sequenced in a study of technical replicates of blood from a few donors. TCRdb's copy holds only in-frame clones and misses some; the assay was immunoSEQ multiplex PCR. In the table there are more than 90,000 clones, 96% of which are singletons. The sequenced sample consisted of T cells isolated from PBMCs. The receptor set was obtained from a human donor in good health. Each CDR3 is given with its conserved first and last residue. Fields, in order: CDR3 DNA, CDR3 protein, J gene, V gene, clone size, D gene. The D gene is left open where the match is weak. Where a row states a size, it is once, few, many or the class of an expanded clone; other rows omit it.

DNA: TGTGCCAGCGAGGATGGACAGGCCAAACCCTACAATGAGCAGTTCTTC; CDR3: CASEDGQAKPYNEQFF; J: TRBJ2-1; V: TRBV7-9; size: NA; D: TRBD1
DNA: TGCAGCGTTGTCTTCTCCCGGGACAGGGGGCCATTAGTCATATCCTACGAGCAGTACTTC; CDR3: CSVVFSRDRGPLVISYEQYF; J: TRBJ2-7; V: TRBV29-1; size: once; D: TRBD1
DNA: TGTGCCAGCATCATAGTAGAAGGGGGAAACACTGAAGCTTTCTTT; CDR3: CASIIVEGGNTEAFF; J: TRBJ1-1; V: TRBV11-1; size: NA; D: NA
DNA: TGCGCCAGCAGCCATTTATCGGGGGGATACGAGCAGTACTTC; CDR3: CASSHLSGGYEQYF; J: TRBJ2-7; V: TRBV4-1; size: NA; D: TRBD2
DNA: TGTGCCAGCAGTTTAATCTCGGGCAATGAGCAGTTCTTC; CDR3: CASSLISGNEQFF; J: TRBJ2-1; V: TRBV27; size: NA; D: NA
DNA: TGTGCCAGCTCTTTGAGGGGAAGGGGGCCCGATCAGCCCCAGCATTTT; CDR3: CASSLRGRGPDQPQHF; J: TRBJ1-5; V: TRBV18; size: NA; D: TRBD1
DNA: TGTGCCAGCAGCCCATTGGGCCTCGAGCAGTACTTC; CDR3: CASSPLGLEQYF; J: TRBJ2-7; V: TRBV11-2; size: NA; D: NA
DNA: TGTGCCAGCTCACCAACAGGGGACCCTTCCAATGAAAAACTGTTTTTT; CDR3: CASSPTGDPSNEKLFF; J: TRBJ1-4; V: TRBV18; size: once; D: TRBD1
DNA: TGCGCCAGCAGCTCGGACGGAGGGTCCGGGGAGCTGTTTTTT; CDR3: CASSSDGGSGELFF; J: TRBJ2-2; V: TRBV5-1; size: NA; D: NA
DNA: TGTGCCAGCAGCTCTGATAGCGGGAACTACAATGAGCAGTTCTTC; CDR3: CASSSDSGNYNEQFF; J: TRBJ2-1; V: TRBV7-8; size: NA; D: TRBD2
DNA: TGTGCCAGCAGTGAAGCACGGGGCTACACCTTC; CDR3: CASSEARGYTF; J: TRBJ1-2; V: TRBV6-1; size: NA; D: NA
DNA: TGTGCCAGTAGTATAGGAACAGGGTTGACTGAAGCTTTCTTT; CDR3: CASSIGTGLTEAFF; J: TRBJ1-1; V: TRBV19; size: NA; D: NA
DNA: TGTGCCAGCAGCCAACGTCCCGGCGGGGGACAAGAGACCCAGTACTTC; CDR3: CASSQRPGGGQETQYF; J: TRBJ2-5; V: TRBV4-2; size: NA; D: TRBD2
DNA: TGTGCCAGCAGTGAAGCGGGAGCAGCCTACGAGCAGTACTTC; CDR3: CASSEAGAAYEQYF; J: TRBJ2-7; V: TRBV6-1; size: once; D: NA
DNA: TGTGCCAGCACAACGAAGGACAGTAGAGACTATGGCTACACCTTC; CDR3: CASTTKDSRDYGYTF; J: TRBJ1-2; V: TRBV6-1; size: NA; D: NA
DNA: TGTGCCAGCAGTTTATATGGGGCGAGGACTGAAGCTTTCTTT; CDR3: CASSLYGARTEAFF; J: TRBJ1-1; V: TRBV28; size: NA; D: NA
DNA: TGTGCCAGCAATACTTTAACCACTAGTTCCCATGAGCAGTTCTTC; CDR3: CASNTLTTSSHEQFF; J: TRBJ2-1; V: TRBV7-6; size: NA; D: NA
DNA: TGTGCCAGCAGCTTGGCTCTGGATACGCAGTATTTT; CDR3: CASSLALDTQYF; J: TRBJ2-3; V: TRBV5-5; size: NA; D: NA
DNA: TGTGCTAGTGGTCCGAAGGGACAGGGGTTTACCTACGAGCAGTACTTC; CDR3: CASGPKGQGFTYEQYF; J: TRBJ2-7; V: TRBV12-5; size: NA; D: TRBD1
DNA: TGTGCCACCAGCAGAGCTAGCGGGGGGATCACCTACGAGCAGTACTTC; CDR3: CATSRASGGITYEQYF; J: TRBJ2-7; V: TRBV15; size: NA; D: TRBD2
DNA: TGTGCCAGCAGTTCCCAGTGGACAGGGCCGAACACTGAAGCTTTCTTT; CDR3: CASSSQWTGPNTEAFF; J: TRBJ1-1; V: TRBV28; size: NA; D: TRBD1
DNA: TGCGCCAGCAGCTTGGTTGGAGGGGGACAGGTCACCTATGGCTACACCTTC; CDR3: CASSLVGGGQVTYGYTF; J: TRBJ1-2; V: TRBV5-1; size: NA; D: TRBD1
DNA: TGTGCCAGTAGTAGATCTGAGAGTTACGAGCAGTACTTC; CDR3: CASSRSESYEQYF; J: TRBJ2-7; V: TRBV19; size: few; D: NA
DNA: TGCAGCGCTCAATACCGGGGGTTTTTCACAGATACGCAGTATTTT; CDR3: CSAQYRGFFTDTQYF; J: TRBJ2-3; V: TRBV29-1; size: NA; D: NA
DNA: TGTGCCAGCAGCTTGGCCGGGACTAGTGGTACCGGGGAGCTGTTTTTT; CDR3: CASSLAGTSGTGELFF; J: TRBJ2-2; V: TRBV5-6; size: NA; D: TRBD2
DNA: TGTGCCAGCAGTGATAGTCCGCAGCAGTACTTC; CDR3: CASSDSPQQYF; J: TRBJ2-7; V: TRBV2; size: NA; D: NA
DNA: TGTGCCAGCTCACCACCGACTGTCGGAGAGACCCAGTACTTC; CDR3: CASSPPTVGETQYF; J: TRBJ2-5; V: TRBV18; size: NA; D: NA
DNA: TGTGCCAGCAGTGACCACAGGGTAGAGGGGTTCTGGTTGGAGACCCAGTACTTC; CDR3: CASSDHRVEGFWLETQYF; J: TRBJ2-5; V: TRBV6-4; size: NA; D: NA
DNA: TGTGCCAGCCGGGGACAGGGGGCCTACGAGCAGTACTTC; CDR3: CASRGQGAYEQYF; J: TRBJ2-7; V: TRBV6-6; size: NA; D: TRBD1
DNA: TGTGCCATCAGGTCTGGACGGGACTCTGGAAACACCATATATTTT; CDR3: CAIRSGRDSGNTIYF; J: TRBJ1-3; V: TRBV10-3; size: NA; D: NA
DNA: TGCGCCAGCAGTCGAACTACCAAAAACTGCCCGGATCCCTACGAGCAGTACTTC; CDR3: CASSRTTKNCPDPYEQYF; J: TRBJ2-7; V: TRBV23-1; size: NA; D: NA
DNA: TGTGCCAGCAGTCATCGGGGGACGGGGAACACTGAAGCTTTCTTT; CDR3: CASSHRGTGNTEAFF; J: TRBJ1-1; V: TRBV2; size: NA; D: NA
DNA: TGTGCCAGTAGTCCCAGCCCCGAGGGAGCTAACTATGGCTACACCTTC; CDR3: CASSPSPEGANYGYTF; J: TRBJ1-2; V: TRBV19; size: NA; D: NA